This T cell receptor beta chain is drawn from a study of T-cell reconstitution after alpha-beta-depleted transplantation in children. Study-level results: The origin of high day-60 TCRbeta diversity in some patients lay in surviving recipient T cells and thymic progenitors. After transplant, at about two months, alpha-beta T cells were reportedly derived from several hundred expanded graft clones. A year post-transplant, T-cell counts and diversity derived mostly from newly produced T cells.

TCRbeta library construction was performed incorporating unique molecular identifiers. TCRdb re-called the PCR reads with MiXCR, one entry per CDR3 protein. In the table there are approximately 120,000 distinct CDR3 sequences, about a tenth of which are singletons. Germline V lookup: CDR1 SGHRS, CDR2 YFSETQ. This CDR3 contains 13 residues. Trimming left V 4 bases short and J 3 bases short, with 11 bases between. This clonotype has just a few counts. Its antigen is unknown. The TCR sequence derives from a girl less than two years old who had a stem cell transplant for combined immunodeficiency, so the T cells may come from the graft donor. The V and J genes are TRBV5-1 and TRBJ2-7; D is possibly TRBD1 or TRBD2 (6 bases each). Sequencing used PBMCs, mostly from graft donor cells, obtained 180 days after TCRalphabeta/CD19-depleted stem cell transplant. The CDR3 region has the DNA TGCGCCAGCAGCAGGGGGGAGAACTACGAGCAGTACTTC. Translating gives CASSRGENYEQYF.